Each of the 26 T cell receptor beta chains below was sequenced from the same sample in a study of blood T cell repertoires in COVID-19. Generated by immunoSEQ multiplex PCR, the TCRdb table keeps only in-frame clones and is missing some. This table has about 160,000 clones, over 75% appearing once. Source material: peripheral blood. Receptor source: a man older than 75 with COVID-19, enrolled during active disease.

V and J are TRBV5-4 and TRBJ1-3; perhaps TRBD1 as D (5 bases). This CDR3 is built from 14 residues. V lost 4 bases to trimming and J lost 8 bases, with 16 bases between them. Germline V gene sequence: CDR1 SGHNT, CDR2 YYREEE (reference sequence). The CDR3 region is CASSPEPGQDTIYF. CDR3 in DNA: TGTGCCAGCAGCCCCGAACCAGGACAAGACACCATATATTTT.

The chain carries TRBV6-5 and TRBJ2-3; 7 nucleotides match TRBD2. V dropped 0 bases and J dropped 4; count of bases not matched to a gene: 7. Germline V gene data show CDR1 as MNHEY and CDR2 as SVGAGI. The length of the CDR3 is 16 residues. In DNA, the CDR3 is TGTGCCAGCAGTTACTCGATTTCTGGGAGGGCAGATACGCAGTATTTT. Protein product: CASSYSISGRADTQYF.

V usage is TRBV6-5 and J usage is TRBJ1-4; 7 positions match TRBD1. This CDR3 comprises 14 residues. CDR1 is MNHEY and CDR2 is SVGAGI in the germline V gene. The trim removed 5 bases at V and 8 bases at J, leaving 8 bases unmatched. The CDR3 DNA reads TGTGCCAGCAGTCAGGGGGGTAACGGGGAAAAACTGTTTTTT. Translation gives CASSQGGNGEKLFF.

The V and J genes are TRBV7-8 and TRBJ1-3; D unresolved. CDR1 is SGHVS and CDR2 is FQNEAQ in the germline V gene. The CDR3 contains 15 residues. V was cut by 4 bases and J by 0 bases, with 10 bases left in between. CDR3 sequence: CASSSRGSSGNTIYF. The CDR3 DNA reads as TGTGCCAGCAGCTCCCGAGGGAGCTCTGGAAACACCATATATTTT.

The V call is TRBV6-1, the J call TRBJ1-1; maybe TRBD1 (5 bases). The CDR3 is made up of 15 amino acids. Germline loops: CDR1 MNHNS, CDR2 SASEGT. Deletions cut 2 bases from V and 0 bases from J, with 10 bases between. The CDR3 region is CASSERWGLNTEAFF. CDR3 coding DNA: TGTGCCAGCAGTGAACGGTGGGGCTTGAACACTGAAGCTTTCTTT.

V is TRBV28 and J is TRBJ2-3, with D perhaps matching TRBD1 (5 bases). Trimming removed 6 bases at V and 8 bases at J, with 18 bases between. CDR1 MDHEN and CDR2 SYDVKM come from the germline V gene. CDR3 size: 14 residues. CDR3 nucleotides: TGTGCCAGCAGAGCCTCAGGGATCGTCGGTACGCAGTATTTT. Amino acids: CASRASGIVGTQYF.

The rearrangement uses TRBV19 and TRBJ1-5, with 7 bases fitting TRBD1. V was pared by 6 bases and J by 1 base, with 6 bases of the junction left unmatched. The CDR3 consists of 15 residues. In germline, CDR1 is LNHDA, CDR2 SQIVND (reference sequence). The chain's CDR3 is CASRGQAASNQPQHF. The DNA for the CDR3 is TGTGCCAGTAGAGGACAGGCGGCAAGCAATCAGCCCCAGCATTTT. The complete variable domain, with remaining parts taken from reference TRBV19 and TRBJ1-5, reads DGGITQSPKYLFRKEGQNVTLSCEQNLNHDAMYWYRQDPGQGLRLIYYSQIVNDFQKGDIAEGYSVSREKKESFPLTVTSAQKNPTAFYLCASRGQAASNQPQHFGDGTRLSIL.

The rearrangement links TRBV10-3 to TRBJ2-6, with D possibly matching TRBD2 (5 bases). V was pared by 8 bases and J by 0 bases, with 14 bases between. Germline assignment: CDR1 ENHRY and CDR2 SYGVKD. CDR3 length: 16 amino acids. The CDR3 region is CAIGSRAVSGANVLTF. The DNA for the CDR3 is TGTGCCATCGGGAGTAGGGCCGTCTCTGGGGCCAACGTCCTGACTTTC.

V gene TRBV5-1 combines with J gene TRBJ2-1; D is ambiguous. V lost 0 bases, J lost 4 bases, and 11 bases lay in between. CDR3 size: 15 residues. Germline V gene lookup returns CDR1 SGHRS and CDR2 YFSETQ. This CDR3 is CASSLGRSKYNEQFF. The CDR3 DNA is TGCGCCAGCAGCTTGGGCAGGTCAAAATACAATGAGCAGTTCTTC.

The rearrangement links TRBV7-9 to TRBJ1-2; a possible D gene is TRBD1 (6 bases). Germline CDR1 SEHNR, CDR2 FQNEAQ (reference sequence). V was clipped by 7 bases and J by 10 bases, with 28 bases between them. The CDR3 is 16 residues long. The CDR3 region is CASTNYLRLQGQDYTF. The CDR3 bases are TGTGCCAGCACCAACTATCTTCGGTTACAGGGTCAGGACTACACCTTC.

A few counts support this clone. The rearrangement links TRBV24-1 to TRBJ2-3; 9 positions agree with TRBD2. This CDR3 is built from 17 residues. The junction had 8 bases not matched to a gene; V was cut back by 2 bases and J by 3 bases. CDR1 KGHDR and CDR2 SFDVKD come from the germline V gene. As DNA, the CDR3 is TGTGCCACCAGTGATTATAGGCGGGGGGGCAGGACAGATACGCAGTATTTT. This encodes CATSDYRRGGRTDTQYF.

V gene TRBV9 combines with J gene TRBJ1-2; tentatively, D is TRBD1 (5 bases). This CDR3 region has 13 residues. Germline CDR1 reads SGDLS; CDR2 reads YYNGEE. Trimming took off 6 bases at V and 2 bases at J, with 11 bases between the two ends. CDR3 coding DNA: TGTGCCAGCACCGAGACAGTCAACTATGGCTACACCTTC. Encoded protein: CASTETVNYGYTF.

V gene TRBV5-1 combines with J gene TRBJ1-1; D ambiguous. The CDR3 has 16 residues. The germline V gene encodes CDR1 SGHRS and CDR2 YFSETQ. V lost 0 bases and J 5 bases, leaving 17 bases between the germline ends. The CDR3: CASSLEPLKWSTEAFF. CDR3 in DNA: TGCGCCAGCAGCTTGGAGCCCCTCAAGTGGAGTACTGAAGCTTTCTTT.

CDR3 coding DNA: TGCGCCAGCAGCTTACAGGCGGACGGGGCCAACGTCCTGACTTTC. This codes for CASSLQADGANVLTF. The genes are TRBV5-1 and TRBJ2-6, with D tentatively TRBD1 (5 bases). Germline lookup yields CDR1 SGHRS and CDR2 YFSETQ. This CDR3 has 15 residues. Trimming took 2 bases from V and 4 from J, leaving 10 bases between them.

The genes are TRBV5-5 and TRBJ2-2; TRBD1 matches at 9 bases. This CDR3 has 16 amino acids. The germline CDR1 and CDR2 sequences are SGHKS and YYEKEE (reference sequence). The V gene end was trimmed by 2 bases and the J gene end by 0 bases; junction bases not matched to a gene: 2. The chain's CDR3 is CASSFNRGPNTGELFF. The CDR3 DNA sequence: TGTGCCAGCAGCTTTAACAGGGGGCCGAACACCGGGGAGCTGTTTTTT.

The chain uses TRBV7-2 and TRBJ2-2; tentatively, D is TRBD1 (5 bases). The CDR3 totals 14 residues. Germline CDR1 is SGHTA and CDR2 is FQGNSA. V was pared by 6 bases and J by 6 bases, with 14 bases between. CDR3 in DNA: TGTGCCAGCAGTTTCGGTGGCAGGGCCGGGGAGCTGTTTTTT. It is translated as CASSFGGRAGELFF.

The chain links TRBV5-1 to TRBJ2-6, with 7 bases fitting TRBD1. Germline trimming cut 4 bases from V and 0 bases from J; bases unmatched to any gene: 7. Germline V lookup: CDR1 SGHRS, CDR2 YFSETQ. The CDR3 sequence is 17 residues long. CDR3 coding DNA: TGCGCCAGCAGCCTAGGGACAGTAGCCTCTGGGGCCAACGTCCTGACTTTC. It encodes CASSLGTVASGANVLTF.

V and J are TRBV10-3 and TRBJ2-2, with 11 bases lining up with TRBD1. The CDR3 is made up of 15 amino acids. V was pared by 11 bases and J by 3 bases, with 8 bases of the junction left unmatched. CDR1 and CDR2 (germline): ENHRY, SYGVKD. CDR3: CASKVGQGDTGELFF. The CDR3 bases are TGTGCCTCAAAAGTGGGACAGGGGGACACCGGGGAGCTGTTTTTT.

The rearrangement links TRBV6-1 to TRBJ1-3; 9 nucleotides agree with TRBD1. The CDR3 has 15 amino acids. J was trimmed by 8 bases and V by 1 base; bases with no gene match: 6. The germline V gene has CDR1 MNHNS and CDR2 SASEGT. The CDR3 spells CASSEEDRGWDTIYF. For the CDR3, the DNA is TGTGCCAGCAGTGAAGAGGACAGGGGTTGGGACACCATATATTTT.

For the CDR3, the DNA is TGTGCCAGCGCCGCTACTAGCGGGGGGCCAGGGGATACGCAGTATTTT. It translates to CASAATSGGPGDTQYF. The J gene is TRBJ2-3, the V gene TRBV21-1; the DNA was not used to check the table's D call, TRBD2. TRBV21-1 has pseudogene status. The CDR3 consists of 16 residues.

The genes are TRBV6-2 or TRBV6-3 and TRBJ1-2; D possibly corresponds to TRBD1 (5 bases). CDR1 is MNHEY, CDR2 SVGEGT, per germline. The CDR3 totals 14 residues. Trimming cost V 0 bases and J 7 bases, with 12 bases left between them. In nucleotides, the CDR3 is TGTGCCAGCAGTTACTCGACAGCTACGGGTGGCTACACCTTC. It translates to CASSYSTATGGYTF.

About this clone itself: At the DNA level, this CDR3 is encoded by other sequences in the same sample as well. The chain joins TRBV5-5 to TRBJ1-1; weak D call: TRBD1 (5 bases). The length of the CDR3 is 15 residues. Germline V CDR1 and CDR2: SGHKS, YYEKEE (reference sequence). The V gene lost 4 bases and the J gene lost 3 bases, with 16 bases spanning the gap. CDR3: CASSADPQGYTEAFF. In DNA, the CDR3 is TGTGCCAGCAGCGCGGACCCTCAGGGTTACACTGAAGCTTTCTTT.

The CDR3 DNA reads TGTGCCAGCAGCTCCGGGACAGTGTTCTCTGGGGCCAACGTCCTGACTTTC. Its translation is CASSSGTVFSGANVLTF. This rearrangement joins TRBV5-4 to TRBJ2-6, with 7 positions matching TRBD1. Losses at the gene ends were 3 bases for V and 0 bases for J; bases not matched to a gene: 6. CDR3 length equals 17 residues. The V gene's germline CDR1 is SGHNT and CDR2 YYREEE (reference sequence).

The CDR3 region has the DNA TGCGCCAGCAGCCGTACCGGGACAGGGGGTTATGAGCAGTTCTTC. This translates into CASSRTGTGGYEQFF. The rearrangement uses TRBV5-1 and TRBJ2-1; 11 nucleotides agree with TRBD1. This CDR3 spans 15 amino acids. Trimming removed 4 bases from V and 8 bases from J; junction bases left unmatched: 8. CDR1 and CDR2 (germline): SGHRS, YFSETQ.

This clone has only a few counts. The V call is TRBV5-1, the J call TRBJ1-1, with 7 nucleotides matching TRBD1. This CDR3 contains 16 residues. V shed 4 bases, J shed 1 base, and the junction held 10 bases outside the gene matches. Germline V CDR1 and CDR2: SGHRS, YFSETQ. CDR3 nucleotides: TGCGCCAGCAGCGTTTATCCCGGACAGGCGAACACTGAAGCTTTCTTT. Translating it yields CASSVYPGQANTEAFF.

The rearrangement uses TRBV20-1 and TRBJ2-7; TRBD2 agrees at 13 bases. The CDR3 totals 16 residues. J lost 0 bases, V lost 3 bases, and 5 bases had no gene match. Germline lookup yields CDR1 DFQATT and CDR2 SNEGSKA (reference sequence). The CDR3 loop is CSASTSGGGSSYEQYF. Here the CDR3 DNA reads TGCAGTGCTAGTACTAGCGGGGGGGGAAGCTCCTACGAGCAGTACTTC.